This T cell receptor beta chain is drawn from a study of beta chain features in type 1 diabetes. The V gene's germline CDR1 is SGHTA and CDR2 FQGNSA. Deletions cut 5 bases from V and 0 bases from J, with 23 bases between. CDR3 size: 18 residues. This clone was seen more than once but under ten times. The antigen is undetermined. Reverse transcription of all isolated RNA meant that expressed TCRB transcripts were sequenced. TCRdb's table, derived via immunoSEQ multiplex PCR, lists solely in-frame clones and lacks some. Of around 130,000 clones in the sample, approximately 10% are singletons; the top ten hold 0.7% to 0.85%. Points from the study as a whole: Among patients with Type 1 diabetes, TCRB CDR3s were moderately but significantly shorter in every one of the four CD4+ subsets.

V is TRBV7-2 and J is TRBJ2-7; possibly TRBD2 for D (8 bases). The TCR comes from a man between 25 and 39 years old with type 1 diabetes. Sequencing was carried out using central memory CD4+ T cells from blood. CDR3 loop: CASSARGGAGVTSYEQYF. CDR3 nucleotide sequence: TGTGCCAGCAGCGCCAGGGGGGGAGCGGGGGTTACCTCCTACGAGCAGTACTTC.